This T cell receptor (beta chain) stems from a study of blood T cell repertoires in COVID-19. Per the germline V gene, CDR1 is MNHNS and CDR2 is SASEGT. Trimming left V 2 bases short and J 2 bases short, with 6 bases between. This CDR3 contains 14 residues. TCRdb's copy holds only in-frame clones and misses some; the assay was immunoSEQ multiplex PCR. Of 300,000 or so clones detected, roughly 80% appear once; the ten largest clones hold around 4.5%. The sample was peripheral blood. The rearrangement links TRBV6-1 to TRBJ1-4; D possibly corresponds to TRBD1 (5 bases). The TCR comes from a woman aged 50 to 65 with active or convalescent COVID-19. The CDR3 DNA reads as TGTGCCAGCAGTGAACGGGGGACTAATGAAAAACTGTTTTTT. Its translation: CASSERGTNEKLFF.